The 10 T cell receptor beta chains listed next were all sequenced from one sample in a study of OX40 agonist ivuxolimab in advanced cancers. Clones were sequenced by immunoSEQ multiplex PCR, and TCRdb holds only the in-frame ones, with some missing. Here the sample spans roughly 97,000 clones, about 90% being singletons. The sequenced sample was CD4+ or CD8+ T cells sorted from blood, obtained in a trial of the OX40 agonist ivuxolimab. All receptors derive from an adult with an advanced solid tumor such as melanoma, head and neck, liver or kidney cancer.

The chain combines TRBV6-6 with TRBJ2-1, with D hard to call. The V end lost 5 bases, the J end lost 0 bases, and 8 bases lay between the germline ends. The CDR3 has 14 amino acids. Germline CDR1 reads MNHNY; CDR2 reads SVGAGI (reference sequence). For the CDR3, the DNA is TGTGCCAGCAGTCTGGGTTACTCCTACAATGAGCAGTTCTTC. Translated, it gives CASSLGYSYNEQFF.

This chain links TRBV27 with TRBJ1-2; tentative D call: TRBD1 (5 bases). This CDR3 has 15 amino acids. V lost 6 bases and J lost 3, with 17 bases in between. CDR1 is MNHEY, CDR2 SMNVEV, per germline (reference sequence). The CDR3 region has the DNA TGTGCCAGCAGCACTGGGGGGGTCCCTCACTATGGCTACACCTTC. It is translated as CASSTGGVPHYGYTF.

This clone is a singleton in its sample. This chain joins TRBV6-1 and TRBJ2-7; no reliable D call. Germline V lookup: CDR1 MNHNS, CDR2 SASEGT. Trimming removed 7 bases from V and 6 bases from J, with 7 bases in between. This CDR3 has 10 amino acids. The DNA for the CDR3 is TGTGCCAGCATAGTGGGCGAGCAGTACTTC. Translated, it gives CASIVGEQYF.

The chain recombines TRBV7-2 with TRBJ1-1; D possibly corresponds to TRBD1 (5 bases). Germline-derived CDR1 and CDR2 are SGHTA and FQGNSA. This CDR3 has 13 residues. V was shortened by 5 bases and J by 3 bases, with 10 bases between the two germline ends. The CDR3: CASSEQVDTEAFF. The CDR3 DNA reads TGTGCCAGCAGCGAACAGGTTGACACTGAAGCTTTCTTT.

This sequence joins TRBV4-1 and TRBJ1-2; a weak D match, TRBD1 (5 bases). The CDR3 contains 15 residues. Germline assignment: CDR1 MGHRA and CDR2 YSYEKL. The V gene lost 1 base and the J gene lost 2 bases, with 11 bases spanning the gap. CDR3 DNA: TGCGCCAGCAGCCAAGGCGGACACCGAAACTATGGCTACACCTTC. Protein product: CASSQGGHRNYGYTF.

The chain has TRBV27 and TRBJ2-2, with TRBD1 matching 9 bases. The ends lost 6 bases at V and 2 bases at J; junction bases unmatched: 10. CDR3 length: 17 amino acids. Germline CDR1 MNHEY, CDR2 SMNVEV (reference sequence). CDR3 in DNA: TGTGCCAGCAGCTTACGACGACAGGGGGTCAACACCGGGGAGCTGTTTTTT. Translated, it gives CASSLRRQGVNTGELFF.

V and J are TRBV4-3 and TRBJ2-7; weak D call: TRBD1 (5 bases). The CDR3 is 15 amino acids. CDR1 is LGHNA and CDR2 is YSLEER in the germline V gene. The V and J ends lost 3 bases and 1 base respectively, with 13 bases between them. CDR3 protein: CASSHQKGISYEQYF. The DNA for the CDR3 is TGCGCCAGCAGCCATCAAAAGGGGATTTCCTACGAGCAGTACTTC.

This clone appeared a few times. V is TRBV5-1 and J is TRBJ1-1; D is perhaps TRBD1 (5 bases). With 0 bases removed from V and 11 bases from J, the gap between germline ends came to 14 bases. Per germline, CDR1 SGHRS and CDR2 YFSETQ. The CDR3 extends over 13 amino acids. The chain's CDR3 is CASSLAGTLGAFF. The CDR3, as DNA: TGCGCCAGCAGCTTGGCAGGGACCCTTGGGGCTTTCTTT.

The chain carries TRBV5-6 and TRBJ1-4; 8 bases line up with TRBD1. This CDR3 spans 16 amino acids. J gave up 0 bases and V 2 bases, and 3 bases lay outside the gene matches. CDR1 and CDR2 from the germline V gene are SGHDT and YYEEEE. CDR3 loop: CASSFSGGSTNEKLFF. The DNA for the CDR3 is TGTGCCAGCAGCTTCTCAGGGGGCTCAACTAATGAAAAACTGTTTTTT.

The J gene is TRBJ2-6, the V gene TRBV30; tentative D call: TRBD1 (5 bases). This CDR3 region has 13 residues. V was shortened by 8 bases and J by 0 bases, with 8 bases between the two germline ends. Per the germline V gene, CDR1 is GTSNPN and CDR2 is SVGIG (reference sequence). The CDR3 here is CAQGNSGANVLTF. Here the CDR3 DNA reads TGTGCCCAGGGAAACTCTGGGGCCAACGTCCTGACTTTC.